These 20 T cell receptor beta chains were all obtained from the same sample, sequenced in a study of identical twins. TCRdb re-derived calls from the 5' RACE reads in MiXCR, one entry per CDR3 protein. The sample gives approximately 600,000 distinct CDR3 sequences, approximately 10% of which show up once; 2.5% to 3% is in the top ten. This same sample was also taken into another study, of yellow fever vaccine responses in identical twins.

Input material: PBMCs. All receptors derive from a woman in her late teens or twenties in good health.

This clonotype was picked up many times. The rearrangement joins TRBV6-2 or TRBV6-3 to TRBJ1-5; 8 bases are a match to TRBD1. Germline lookup yields CDR1 MNHEY and CDR2 SVGEGT. J gave up 6 bases and V 6 bases, and 7 bases lay outside the gene matches. This CDR3 spans 14 amino acids. For the CDR3, the DNA is TGTGCCAGCAGGGGCAGGGGGCTCACTCAGCCCCAGCATTTT. It specifies CASRGRGLTQPQHF.

This clonotype was detected a few times. The chain employs TRBV2 and TRBJ2-1, with a possible D match to TRBD2 (5 bases). CDR1 is SNHLY and CDR2 is FYNNEI in the germline V gene. The CDR3 has 15 residues. The germline V and J ends were trimmed by 4 bases and 9 bases, with 19 bases remaining between them. CDR3 residues: CASSGATSGLIEQFF. The CDR3 DNA sequence: TGTGCCAGCAGTGGGGCTACTAGTGGGTTAATTGAGCAGTTCTTC.

Only a few counts were recorded for this clonotype. The chain combines TRBV7-2 with TRBJ2-3; D is perhaps TRBD1 (5 bases). Germline loops: CDR1 SGHTA, CDR2 FQGNSA. CDR3 size: 11 residues. V was clipped by 8 bases and J by 6 bases, with 9 bases between them. The CDR3 reads CASRTGDTQYF. The CDR3 DNA follows: TGTGCCAGCCGCACAGGCGATACGCAGTATTTT.

This clonotype was picked up a small number of times. The rearrangement uses TRBV27 and TRBJ2-7; D is unresolved. Between the trimmed V and J ends, which lost 5 bases and 2 bases, there was a span of 10 bases. Germline loops: CDR1 MNHEY, CDR2 SMNVEV (reference sequence). The CDR3 runs to 13 residues. CDR3 nucleotides: TGTGCCAGCAGTCCTCTCCTTACCTACGAGCAGTACTTC. The encoded protein is CASSPLLTYEQYF.

This chain links TRBV27 with TRBJ1-1; no clear D gene. V shed 5 bases and J shed 0 bases, with 13 bases lying between them. CDR3 length equals 15 residues. Per germline, CDR1 MNHEY and CDR2 SMNVEV (reference sequence). CDR3 loop: CASSPYGTLNTEAFF. The CDR3 nucleotides are TGTGCCAGCAGTCCTTACGGAACATTGAACACTGAAGCTTTCTTT.

The V gene is TRBV12-5, the J gene TRBJ2-1; TRBD2 might be the D (5 bases). This CDR3 spans 13 amino acids. With 4 bases removed from V and 8 bases from J, the gap between germline ends came to 12 bases. Germline V gene sequence: CDR1 LGHNT, CDR2 FRNRAP. CDR3 residues: CASGSSSNDEQFF. CDR3 bases: TGTGCTAGTGGTTCATCTAGCAACGATGAGCAGTTCTTC.

This clonotype has ten or more counts. This chain joins TRBV9 and TRBJ2-3; 9 bases are shared with TRBD2. Unmatched junction bases numbered 11, after V lost 0 bases and J lost 0 bases. The CDR3 has 19 residues. The germline CDR1 and CDR2 sequences are SGDLS and YYNGEE. The CDR3 DNA follows: TGTGCCAGCAGCGTAGTTGGGAGCGGGGGGATTCTCAGCACAGATACGCAGTATTTT. It encodes CASSVVGSGGILSTDTQYF.

This clonotype appeared many times. The CDR3 bases are TGTGCCAGCAGCCAAGGGCTAACCACCGGGGAGCTGTTTTTT. As protein: CASSQGLTTGELFF. The chain joins TRBV3-1 to TRBJ2-2; no definite D call. The V and J ends lost 1 base and 4 bases respectively, with 7 bases between them. From germline, CDR1 is LGHDT and CDR2 YNNKEL (reference sequence). The CDR3 is 14 amino acids.

This clonotype was counted once. The chain carries TRBV20-1 and TRBJ2-7, with unresolved D. V was pared by 0 bases and J by 2 bases, with 14 bases between. The CDR3 extends over 15 amino acids. Germline V gene lookup returns CDR1 DFQATT and CDR2 SNEGSKA (reference sequence). For the CDR3, the DNA is TGCAGTGCTAGAGATCCAGGTGGGCTAGCCTACGAGCAGTACTTC. It translates to CSARDPGGLAYEQYF.

The table lists this clonotype with many counts. This chain joins TRBV5-1 and TRBJ2-1; possible D gene TRBD2, 5 bases. V lost 0 bases to trimming and J lost 6 bases, with 13 bases between them. The CDR3 spans 15 residues. Germline assignment: CDR1 SGHRS and CDR2 YFSETQ. The CDR3: CASSLVLVAPNEQFF. The DNA for the CDR3 is TGCGCCAGCAGCTTGGTACTAGTCGCACCCAATGAGCAGTTCTTC.

The V gene is TRBV15, the J gene TRBJ2-4; D is unresolved. Trimming stripped 4 bases from V and 0 bases from J, with 13 bases between. The CDR3 is 16 residues long. Per germline, CDR1 LNHNV and CDR2 YYDKDF (reference sequence). CDR3 coding DNA: TGTGCCACCAGCATGGGGAAGTCCTTAGCCAAAAACATTCAGTACTTC. Residues: CATSMGKSLAKNIQYF. Filled out from reference TRBV15 and TRBJ2-4, the complete variable domain reads DAMVIQNPRYQVTQFGKPVTLSCSQTLNHNVMYWYQQKSSQAPKLLFHYYDKDFNNEADTPDNFQSRRPNTSFCFLDIRSPGLGDTAMYLCATSMGKSLAKNIQYFGAGTRLSVL.

This clonotype was found many times. The V and J genes are TRBV5-1 and TRBJ2-3; 12 bases are shared with TRBD2. Per germline, CDR1 SGHRS and CDR2 YFSETQ. This CDR3 is 15 amino acids long. The V gene end was trimmed by 2 bases and the J gene end by 6 bases; junction bases not matched to a gene: 4. The CDR3 region has the DNA TGCGCCAGCAGCTTCCCTAGCGGGGGGGCGGATACGCAGTATTTT. Its translation is CASSFPSGGADTQYF.

This clonotype was counted between two and nine times. The rearrangement joins TRBV6-2 or TRBV6-3 to TRBJ2-1; 9 positions match TRBD2. Germline lookup yields CDR1 MNHEY and CDR2 SVGEGT. This CDR3 is 19 amino acids long. Losses at the gene ends were 4 bases for V and 1 base for J; bases not matched to a gene: 14. The CDR3, as DNA: TGTGCCAGCAGTTCGAGTCGGCGGGAGGGCCAAGAGTCCTACAATGAGCAGTTCTTC. Translating gives CASSSSRREGQESYNEQFF.

V and J are TRBV7-2 and TRBJ2-1; TRBD2 is a possible D gene (5 bases). V shed 5 bases and J shed 10 bases, with 18 bases lying between them. Per germline, CDR1 SGHTA and CDR2 FQGNSA. This CDR3 region has 14 residues. CDR3 nucleotide sequence: TGTGCCAGCAGCCCCGTGGACTCCTTGAGCGAGCAGTTCTTC. This codes for CASSPVDSLSEQFF.

The V gene is TRBV6-5, the J gene TRBJ2-5; 10 bases align to TRBD2. J lost 4 bases, V lost 2 bases, and 10 bases had no gene match. The CDR3 totals 17 residues. From germline, CDR1 is MNHEY and CDR2 SVGAGI. The CDR3 coding sequence is TGTGCCAGCAGTTACCTTATAGCGGGAGGTTCGGGAGAGACCCAGTACTTC. Translating gives CASSYLIAGGSGETQYF.

This clonotype was counted a single time. Germline is not matched at one junction end, which may reflect a read error. This chain connects TRBV7-8 to TRBJ2-7; a weak D match, TRBD2 (5 bases). The CDR3 length is 14 residues. Germline V gene lookup returns CDR1 SGHVS and CDR2 FQNEAQ. This CDR3 reads CTSSSNRGSYEQYF. The CDR3 DNA reads TGTACCAGCAGCTCCAATCGGGGCTCCTACGAGCAGTACTTC.

This clonotype was counted between two and nine times. This chain links TRBV29-1 with TRBJ2-2; TRBD2 aligns across 13 bases. Per the germline V gene, CDR1 is SQVTM and CDR2 is ANQGSEA. CDR3 size: 15 residues. With 3 bases clipped from V and 5 bases from J, the junction kept 3 bases outside the gene matches. CDR3 protein: CSVEGLAGTTGELFF. CDR3 coding DNA: TGCAGCGTTGAGGGACTAGCGGGAACGACCGGGGAGCTGTTTTTT.

This clonotype was counted at least ten times. This rearrangement joins TRBV7-2 to TRBJ2-3; 13 positions agree with TRBD2. CDR1 is SGHTA and CDR2 is FQGNSA in the germline V gene. The V segment lost 5 bases and the J segment 2 bases; nucleotides outside the gene matches: 4. The CDR3 sequence is 16 residues long. This chain's CDR3 is CASSTGLAGLTDTQYF. The CDR3 DNA reads as TGTGCCAGCAGCACGGGACTAGCGGGGCTCACAGATACGCAGTATTTT.

This clonotype was counted between two and nine times. This chain links TRBV19 with TRBJ2-6; D is unresolved. Trimming cost V 9 bases and J 0 bases, with 9 bases left between them. This CDR3 region has 14 residues. Germline V lookup: CDR1 LNHDA, CDR2 SQIVND (reference sequence). The CDR3 DNA follows: TGTGCCAGCAAAAGGGACTCTGGGGCCAACGTCCTGACTTTC. The encoded protein is CASKRDSGANVLTF.

This clonotype was detected a few times. This sequence joins TRBV6-2 or TRBV6-3 and TRBJ2-5; D is unclear. Looked up from germline, CDR1 is MNHEY and CDR2 is SVGEGT. This CDR3 is built from 16 residues. V dropped 2 bases and J dropped 5 bases, with 18 bases sitting between them. The CDR3 region has the DNA TGTGCCAGCAGTTACCGCGGCGGCGGCCTCCGGGAGACCCAGTACTTC. This translates into CASSYRGGGLRETQYF.